Listed here are 28 T cell receptor beta chains from one sample, sequenced in a study of blood T cells in healthy people across ages. It was with a sample-barcoded 5' primer and a J-beta primer mix that a second PCR of about 6 to 11 cycles was run. TCRdb re-derived calls from the 5' RACE reads in MiXCR, one entry per CDR3 protein. The table has approximately 800,000 distinct CDR3 sequences, 36% seen once. Source material: blood. The receptor set was obtained from a man between 18 and 35 years old in good health.

This clonotype has a handful of counts. The chain employs TRBV20-1 and TRBJ2-1; no clear D gene. Germline assignment: CDR1 DFQATT and CDR2 SNEGSKA (reference sequence). The CDR3 is made up of 14 amino acids. The V and J ends lost 0 bases and 4 bases respectively, with 10 bases between them. CDR3 DNA sequence: TGCAGTGCTAGAGATCGGACCTTATACAATGAGCAGTTCTTC. Translating it yields CSARDRTLYNEQFF.

The table lists this clonotype with a few counts. V and J are TRBV20-1 and TRBJ2-7, with TRBD2 identical over 7 bases. J lost 3 bases, V lost 0 bases, and 14 bases had no gene match. Germline-derived CDR1 and CDR2 are DFQATT and SNEGSKA (reference sequence). This CDR3 has 17 amino acids. The CDR3 here is CSARDPYRDYNYYEQYF. The DNA for the CDR3 is TGCAGTGCTAGAGATCCCTACCGGGACTATAACTACTACGAGCAGTACTTC.

V usage is TRBV20-1 and J usage is TRBJ1-1; weak D call: TRBD1 (5 bases). The CDR3 covers 14 residues. Germline CDR1 DFQATT, CDR2 SNEGSKA (reference sequence). Deletions cut 1 base from V and 1 base from J, with 10 bases between. This CDR3 is CSARGGEPNTEAFF. The CDR3 DNA sequence: TGCAGTGCTAGAGGGGGCGAGCCGAACACTGAAGCTTTCTTT.

The rearrangement links TRBV3-1 to TRBJ2-1; no definite D call. Germline V CDR1 and CDR2: LGHDT, YNNKEL (reference sequence). This CDR3 comprises 14 residues. V was pared by 3 bases and J by 4 bases, with 10 bases between. CDR3 coding DNA: TGTGCCAGCAGCCATCAGGACCCTTACAATGAGCAGTTCTTC. This gives the protein CASSHQDPYNEQFF.

The chain links TRBV25-1 to TRBJ1-4; D unresolved. The CDR3 contains 14 residues. The V and J ends lost 5 bases and 7 bases respectively, with 14 bases between them. Germline V lookup: CDR1 MGHDK, CDR2 SYGVNS. The CDR3 loop is CASSRRASGEKLFF. The CDR3 coding sequence is TGTGCCAGCAGTCGAAGGGCCAGCGGTGAAAAACTGTTTTTT.

The chain links TRBV11-3 to TRBJ2-7, with 9 bases aligning to TRBD1. The CDR3 runs 13 residues. V gave up 6 bases and J gave up 7 bases; unmatched junction bases: 7. The germline gives CDR1 SGHNT, CDR2 YENEEA. The CDR3 region is CASSWDREGEQYF. The CDR3 bases are TGTGCCAGCAGTTGGGACAGGGAAGGGGAGCAGTACTTC.

The J gene is TRBJ2-1, the V gene TRBV5-1; D uncertain. The DNA end is a closer match to TRBJ2-7, so the J assignment may be wrong. The CDR3 is made up of 15 amino acids. Per the germline V gene, CDR1 is SGHRS and CDR2 is YFSETQ. The DNA of the CDR3 is TGCGCCAGCAGCTTGTTCGGATTAAACTACAATGAGCAGTACTTC. Translating gives CASSLFGLNYNEQYF.

This clonotype was found a few times. The V and J genes are TRBV27 and TRBJ2-7; weak D call: TRBD1 (6 bases). The CDR3 consists of 15 residues. Trimming cost V 8 bases and J 5 bases, with 22 bases left between them. Per the germline V gene, CDR1 is MNHEY and CDR2 is SMNVEV (reference sequence). CDR3 sequence: CASHEVGAGADEQYF. DNA for the CDR3: TGTGCCAGCCACGAAGTCGGGGCAGGGGCGGACGAGCAGTACTTC.

This clonotype turned up a few times. The J gene is TRBJ1-6, the V gene TRBV10-3; possibly TRBD1 for D (6 bases). The CDR3 extends over 15 amino acids. The germline CDR1 and CDR2 sequences are ENHRY and SYGVKD. V shed 0 bases and J shed 9 bases, with 12 bases lying between them. In DNA form, the CDR3 reads TGTGCCATCAGTGAGTCTGCACAGGGTGGTTCACCCCTCCACTTT. This translates into CAISESAQGGSPLHF.

The CDR3 region is CASSESPGKNTDTQYF. The CDR3 DNA reads as TGTGCCAGCAGTGAGTCTCCGGGAAAGAACACAGATACGCAGTATTTT. This chain links TRBV7-2 with TRBJ2-3, with a tentative D call TRBD2 (5 bases). Between the trimmed V and J ends, which lost 6 bases and 2 bases, there was a span of 18 bases. The CDR3 is 16 amino acids. The germline gives CDR1 SGHTA, CDR2 FQGNSA.

This clonotype showed up just a few times. The chain carries TRBV5-1 and TRBJ2-7, with TRBD1 identical over 9 bases. The trim removed 5 bases at V and 3 bases at J, leaving 6 bases unmatched. The CDR3 length is 14 residues. Germline CDR1 reads SGHRS; CDR2 reads YFSETQ. For the CDR3, the DNA is TGCGCCAGCAGTGTCCCGGGACAGGGCTACGAGCAGTACTTC. Translation: CASSVPGQGYEQYF. The full variable domain, its missing parts supplied by reference TRBV5-1 and TRBJ2-7, is KAGVTQTPRYLIKTRGQQVTLSCSPISGHRSVSWYQQTPGQGLQFLFEYFSETQRNKGNFPGRFSGRQFSNSRSEMNVSTLELGDSALYLCASSVPGQGYEQYFGPGTRLTVT.

The chain joins TRBV6-5 to TRBJ1-1, with 7 bases that match TRBD1. CDR3 length: 15 residues. Trimming took 2 bases from V and 6 from J; bases not matched to a gene: 9. The V gene's germline CDR1 is MNHEY and CDR2 SVGAGI. The CDR3 here is CASSYPGQCVPEAFF. For the CDR3, the DNA is TGTGCCAGCAGTTACCCGGGACAGTGCGTCCCTGAAGCTTTCTTT.

The rearrangement links TRBV5-1 to TRBJ2-5; D may be TRBD1 (6 bases). Germline values: CDR1 SGHRS, CDR2 YFSETQ. Trimming took 5 bases from V and 11 from J, leaving 28 bases between them. This CDR3 is built from 16 residues. The CDR3 nucleotides are TGCGCCAGCAGGTCAGTTCCAGGGTCCGGGGACAATGAGCAGTACTTC. Translating gives CASRSVPGSGDNEQYF.

The rearrangement joins TRBV6-1 to TRBJ2-5; D may be TRBD1 or TRBD2 (6 bases each). CDR3 size: 17 residues. Germline V gene sequence: CDR1 MNHNS, CDR2 SASEGT. V dropped 7 bases and J dropped 2 bases, with 23 bases sitting between them. The CDR3 DNA is TGTGCCAGCACTCCGTCGAGGGGGGCCTCTCATCAAGAGACCCAGTACTTC. Its protein is CASTPSRGASHQETQYF.

This rearrangement joins TRBV5-1 to TRBJ1-1; TRBD1 might be the D (5 bases). The CDR3 length is 16 residues. Per germline, CDR1 SGHRS and CDR2 YFSETQ. The V and J ends lost 2 bases and 4 bases respectively, with 18 bases between them. CDR3 bases: TGCGCCAGCAGCTTTGGAGGGAGGGATGGGGCCACTGAAGCTTTCTTT. Protein product: CASSFGGRDGATEAFF.

This clonotype showed up many times. This sequence joins TRBV5-4 and TRBJ2-7, with D maybe TRBD1 (5 bases). The germline V and J ends were trimmed by 4 bases and 0 bases, with 11 bases remaining between them. The length of the CDR3 is 14 residues. CDR1 is SGHNT, CDR2 YYREEE, per germline (reference sequence). The chain's CDR3 is CASSIAGNSYEQYF. For the CDR3, the DNA is TGTGCCAGCAGCATAGCAGGGAACTCCTACGAGCAGTACTTC.

This chain connects TRBV29-1 to TRBJ1-2, with 7 bases identical to TRBD1. This CDR3 region has 15 residues. J lost 3 bases, V lost 6 bases, and 13 bases had no gene match. Germline V CDR1 and CDR2: SQVTM, ANQGSEA. The CDR3 region has the DNA TGCAGCGTCCAACTAGGACAGGCCCGGGACTATGGCTACACCTTC. Translating gives CSVQLGQARDYGYTF.

The chain carries TRBV4-1 and TRBJ2-7; 8 bases match TRBD1. The CDR3 contains 14 residues. Per germline, CDR1 MGHRA and CDR2 YSYEKL. V lost 4 bases and J lost 0; bases outside the gene matches: 2. The CDR3 loop reads CASSPGQASYEQYF. As DNA, the CDR3 is TGCGCCAGCAGCCCGGGACAGGCCTCCTACGAGCAGTACTTC.

The chain uses TRBV5-8 and TRBJ2-3; 8 bases fit TRBD2. The V and J ends lost 4 bases and 10 bases, in that order; junction bases with no gene match: 5. CDR1 is SGHTS and CDR2 is YDEGEE in the germline V gene. The CDR3 runs 12 residues. The CDR3 reads CASSQGLGAQYF. The CDR3 region has the DNA TGTGCCAGCAGCCAGGGACTAGGTGCGCAGTATTTT.

This clonotype has only a few counts. The chain recombines TRBV5-1 with TRBJ1-2; the D gene is possibly TRBD1 (5 bases). This CDR3 comprises 14 residues. Per germline, CDR1 SGHRS and CDR2 YFSETQ. Deletions cut 4 bases from V and 4 bases from J, with 14 bases between. This CDR3 is CASSVGDSGYGYTF. In nucleotides, the CDR3 is TGCGCCAGCAGCGTGGGTGACAGCGGCTATGGCTACACCTTC.

This clonotype came up a few times. This chain connects TRBV15 to TRBJ1-2; 7 bases line up with TRBD1. J was trimmed by 8 bases and V by 0 bases; bases with no gene match: 9. The CDR3 consists of 15 residues. Germline CDR1 LNHNV, CDR2 YYDKDF (reference sequence). CDR3 protein: CATSRETGAGKGYTF. The CDR3 DNA reads as TGTGCCACCAGCAGAGAAACAGGGGCGGGAAAGGGCTACACCTTC.

This clonotype was detected only a few times. The rearrangement links TRBV12-3 or TRBV12-4 to TRBJ1-1; a possible D gene is TRBD1 (5 bases). The ends were cut back, 1 base at V and 4 bases at J, with 10 bases in the middle. There are 14 residues in the CDR3. The CDR3 coding sequence is TGTGCCAGCAGTTTAGGGGGCGCTGGCACTGAAGCTTTCTTT. It encodes CASSLGGAGTEAFF.

This clonotype was detected a few times. The chain has TRBV20-1 and TRBJ1-2; D perhaps matches TRBD1 (6 bases). V was trimmed by 3 bases and J by 4 bases, leaving 15 bases between them. The germline V gene encodes CDR1 DFQATT and CDR2 SNEGSKA (reference sequence). This CDR3 comprises 14 residues. The CDR3 protein is CSARSGGRAYGYTF. In DNA form, the CDR3 reads TGCAGTGCTAGGTCCGGGGGGCGCGCCTATGGCTACACCTTC.

This clonotype has only a few counts. The CDR3 here is CASREDRSEGYTF. The CDR3, as DNA: TGTGCCAGCAGGGAGGACAGGAGTGAGGGCTACACCTTC. This sequence joins TRBV25-1 and TRBJ1-2, with 7 bases fitting TRBD1. Trimming at V came to 6 bases and at J to 8 bases, leaving 9 bases not matched to a gene. The CDR3 is 13 residues long. Germline V CDR1 and CDR2: MGHDK, SYGVNS.

This clonotype has only a few counts. This CDR3 is CASSPKSGNSPLHF. For the CDR3, the DNA is TGTGCCAGCAGCCCGAAATCCGGGAATTCACCCCTCCACTTT. The V gene is TRBV6-6, the J gene TRBJ1-6; D unclear. The CDR3 is made up of 14 amino acids. V lost 6 bases and J 7 bases, leaving 13 bases between the germline ends. The germline V gene encodes CDR1 MNHNY and CDR2 SVGAGI (reference sequence).

This chain uses TRBV12-3 or TRBV12-4 with TRBJ2-2; D is uncertain. The V end lost 5 bases, the J end lost 7 bases, and 8 bases lay between the germline ends. This CDR3 is 12 amino acids long. The CDR3 reads CASSAGGGELFF. DNA of the CDR3: TGTGCCAGCAGTGCAGGCGGCGGGGAGCTGTTTTTT.

V and J are TRBV4-2 and TRBJ2-5; D may be TRBD1 (6 bases). The CDR3 is 17 amino acids. Germline V gives CDR1 LGHNA, CDR2 YNFKEQ. V was pared by 3 bases and J by 11 bases, with 28 bases between. Written as DNA, the CDR3 is TGTGCCAGCAGCCATCGCCACAGGGCAGAGTCATACAATGAGCAGTACTTC. It codes for CASSHRHRAESYNEQYF.

There are many counts of this clonotype. This chain joins TRBV12-3 or TRBV12-4 and TRBJ2-1; 7 nucleotides line up with TRBD1. This CDR3 is built from 15 residues. V gave up 6 bases and J gave up 4 bases; unmatched junction bases: 9. In nucleotides, the CDR3 is TGTGCCAGCAGGCAAACAGGGGCGGCTTACAATGAGCAGTTCTTC. Encoded protein: CASRQTGAAYNEQFF.